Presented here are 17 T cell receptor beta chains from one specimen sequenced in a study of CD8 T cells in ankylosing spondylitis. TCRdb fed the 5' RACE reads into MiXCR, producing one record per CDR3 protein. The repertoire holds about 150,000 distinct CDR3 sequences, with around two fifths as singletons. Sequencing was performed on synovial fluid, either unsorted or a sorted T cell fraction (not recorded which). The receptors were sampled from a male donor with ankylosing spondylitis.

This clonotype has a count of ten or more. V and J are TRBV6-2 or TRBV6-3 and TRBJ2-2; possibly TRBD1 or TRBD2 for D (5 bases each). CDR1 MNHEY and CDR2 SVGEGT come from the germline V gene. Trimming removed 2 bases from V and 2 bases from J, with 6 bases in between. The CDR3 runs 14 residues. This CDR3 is CASSYGDNTGELFF. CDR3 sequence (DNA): TGTGCCAGCAGTTACGGGGACAACACCGGGGAGCTGTTTTTT.

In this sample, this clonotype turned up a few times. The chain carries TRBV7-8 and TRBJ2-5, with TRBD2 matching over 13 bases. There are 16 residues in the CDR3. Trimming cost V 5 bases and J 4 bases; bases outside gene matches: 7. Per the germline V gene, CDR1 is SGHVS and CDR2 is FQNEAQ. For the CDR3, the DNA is TGTGCCAGCAGCCCTAGGACTAGCGGGAGTTCAGAGACCCAGTACTTC. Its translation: CASSPRTSGSSETQYF. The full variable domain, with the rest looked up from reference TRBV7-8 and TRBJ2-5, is GAGVSQSPRYKVAKRGQDVALRCDPISGHVSLFWYQQALGQGPEFLTYFQNEAQLDKSGLPSDRFFAERPEGSVSTLKIQRTQQEDSAVYLCASSPRTSGSSETQYFGPGTRLLVL.

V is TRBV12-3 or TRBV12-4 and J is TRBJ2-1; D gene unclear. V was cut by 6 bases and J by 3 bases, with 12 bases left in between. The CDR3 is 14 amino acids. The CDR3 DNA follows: TGTGCCAGCAGCCCTGGACGGTACTACAATGAGCAGTTCTTC. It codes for CASSPGRYYNEQFF.

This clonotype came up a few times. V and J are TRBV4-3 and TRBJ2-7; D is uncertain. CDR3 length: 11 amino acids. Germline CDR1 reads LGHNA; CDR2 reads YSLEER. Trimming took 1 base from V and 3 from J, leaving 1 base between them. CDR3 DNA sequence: TGCGCCAGCAGCCAAGTCTACGAGCAGTACTTC. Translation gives CASSQVYEQYF.

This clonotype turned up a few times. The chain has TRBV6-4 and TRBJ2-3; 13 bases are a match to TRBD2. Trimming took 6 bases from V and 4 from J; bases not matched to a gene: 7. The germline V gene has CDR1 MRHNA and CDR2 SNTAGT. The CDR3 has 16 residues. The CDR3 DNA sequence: TGTGCCAGCAGCCTCACTAGCGGGGGGGCCTCAGATACGCAGTATTTT. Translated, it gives CASSLTSGGASDTQYF.

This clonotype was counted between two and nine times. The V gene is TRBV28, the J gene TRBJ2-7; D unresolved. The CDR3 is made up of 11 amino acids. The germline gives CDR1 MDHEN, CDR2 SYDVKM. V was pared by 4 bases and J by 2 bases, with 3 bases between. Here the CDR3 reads CASSWAYEQYF. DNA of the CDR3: TGTGCCAGCAGTTGGGCCTACGAGCAGTACTTC.

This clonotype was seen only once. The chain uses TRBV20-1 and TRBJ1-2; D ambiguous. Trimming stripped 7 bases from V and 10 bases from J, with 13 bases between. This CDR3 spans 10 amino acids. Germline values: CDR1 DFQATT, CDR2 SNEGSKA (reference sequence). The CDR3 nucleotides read TGCAGTGGGGGTTTTTTTGACTACACCTTC. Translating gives CSGGFFDYTF.

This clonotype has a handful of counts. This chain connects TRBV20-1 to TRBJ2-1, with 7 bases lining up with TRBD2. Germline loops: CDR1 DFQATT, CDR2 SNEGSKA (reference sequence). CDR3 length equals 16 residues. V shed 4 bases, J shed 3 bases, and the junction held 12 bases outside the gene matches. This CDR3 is CSATPLTGLYYNEQFF. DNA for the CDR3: TGCAGTGCTACTCCCCTCACGGGACTATACTACAATGAGCAGTTCTTC.

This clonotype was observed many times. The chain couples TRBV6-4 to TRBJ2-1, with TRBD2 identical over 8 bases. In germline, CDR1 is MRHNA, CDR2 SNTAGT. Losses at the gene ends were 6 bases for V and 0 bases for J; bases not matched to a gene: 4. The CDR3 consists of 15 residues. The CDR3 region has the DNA TGTGCCAGCAGCGCAGGGACTAGCTCCTACAATGAGCAGTTCTTC. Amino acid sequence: CASSAGTSSYNEQFF.

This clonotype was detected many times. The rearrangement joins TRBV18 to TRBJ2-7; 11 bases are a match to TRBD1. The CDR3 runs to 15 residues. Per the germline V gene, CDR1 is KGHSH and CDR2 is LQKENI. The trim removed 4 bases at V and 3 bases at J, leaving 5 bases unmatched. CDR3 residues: CASSQQDRGLYEQYF. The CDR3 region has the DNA TGTGCCAGCTCACAACAGGACAGGGGGCTCTACGAGCAGTACTTC.

The CDR3 loop reads CATSVSGGPSDEQFF. CDR3 in DNA: TGTGCCACCAGCGTCTCAGGGGGGCCGAGCGATGAGCAGTTCTTC. The V gene is TRBV15, the J gene TRBJ2-1; possibly TRBD1 for D (7 bases). The CDR3 has 15 amino acids. V lost 5 bases and J lost 8, with 19 bases in between. Per germline, CDR1 LNHNV and CDR2 YYDKDF (reference sequence).

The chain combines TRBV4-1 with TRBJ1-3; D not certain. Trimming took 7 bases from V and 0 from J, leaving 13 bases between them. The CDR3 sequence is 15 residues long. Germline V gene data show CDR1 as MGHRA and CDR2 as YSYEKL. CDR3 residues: CASTQIVDSGNTIYF. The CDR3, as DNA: TGCGCCAGCACCCAGATCGTAGACTCTGGAAACACCATATATTTT.

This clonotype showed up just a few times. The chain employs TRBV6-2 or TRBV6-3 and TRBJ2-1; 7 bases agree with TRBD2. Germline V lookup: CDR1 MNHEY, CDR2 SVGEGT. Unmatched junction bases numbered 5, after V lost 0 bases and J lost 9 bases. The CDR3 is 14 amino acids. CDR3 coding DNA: TGTGCCAGCAGTTACTCTGGACTAGTGGGTGAGCAGTTCTTC. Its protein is CASSYSGLVGEQFF.

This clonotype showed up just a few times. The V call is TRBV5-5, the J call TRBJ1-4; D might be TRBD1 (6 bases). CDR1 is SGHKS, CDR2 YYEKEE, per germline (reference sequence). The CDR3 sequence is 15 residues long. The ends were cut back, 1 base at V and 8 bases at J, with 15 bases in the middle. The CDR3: CASSLWGDTGEKLFF. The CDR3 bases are TGTGCCAGCAGCTTGTGGGGGGACACAGGGGAAAAACTGTTTTTT.

The DNA of the CDR3 is TGTGCCAGTACCCACCGAACAGGGGCCGATGAAGCTTTCTTT. This codes for CASTHRTGADEAFF. The rearrangement joins TRBV19 to TRBJ1-1; TRBD1 aligns across 7 bases. The CDR3 runs 14 residues. Germline V lookup: CDR1 LNHDA, CDR2 SQIVND (reference sequence). Losses at the gene ends were 7 bases for V and 7 bases for J; bases not matched to a gene: 12.

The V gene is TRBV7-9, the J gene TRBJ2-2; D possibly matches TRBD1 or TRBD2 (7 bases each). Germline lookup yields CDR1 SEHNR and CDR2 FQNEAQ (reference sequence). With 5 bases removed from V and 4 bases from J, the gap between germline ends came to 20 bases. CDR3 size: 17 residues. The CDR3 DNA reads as TGTGCCAGCAGCGCAGCGGGACAGACCACGGCCACCGGGGAGCTGTTTTTT. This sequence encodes CASSAAGQTTATGELFF.

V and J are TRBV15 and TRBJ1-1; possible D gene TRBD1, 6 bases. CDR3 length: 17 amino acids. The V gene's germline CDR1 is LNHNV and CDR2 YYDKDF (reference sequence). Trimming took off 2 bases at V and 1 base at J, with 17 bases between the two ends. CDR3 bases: TGTGCCACCAGCAGATCCCCTTCCAGGGGCCGGAACACTGAAGCTTTCTTT. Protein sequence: CATSRSPSRGRNTEAFF.